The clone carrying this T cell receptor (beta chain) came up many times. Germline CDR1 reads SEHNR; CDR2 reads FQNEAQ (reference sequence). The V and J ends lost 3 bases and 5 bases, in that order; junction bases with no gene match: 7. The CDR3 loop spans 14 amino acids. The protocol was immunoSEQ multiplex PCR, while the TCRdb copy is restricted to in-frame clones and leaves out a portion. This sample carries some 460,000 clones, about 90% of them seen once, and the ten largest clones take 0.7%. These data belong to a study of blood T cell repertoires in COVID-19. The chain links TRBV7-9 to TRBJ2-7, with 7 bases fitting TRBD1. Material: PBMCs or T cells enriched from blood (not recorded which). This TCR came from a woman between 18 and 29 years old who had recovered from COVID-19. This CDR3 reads CASSFLNDRDEQYF. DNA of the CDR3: TGTGCCAGCAGCTTCCTAAACGACAGGGACGAGCAGTACTTC.